This T cell receptor (beta chain) was identified in a study of T cells in Graves' hyperthyroidism and ophthalmopathy. This clonotype appeared many times. Exclusion criteria comprised uncontrolled infection, other autoimmune disease, pregnancy or lactation. Amplified TCR beta CDR3 regions derived from RNA transcripts. The HTBI primer set was used in a first-round RT-PCR of the TCR CDR3. In TCRdb, the multiplex PCR reads were re-called with MiXCR into one record per CDR3 protein. The sample holds about 560,000 distinct CDR3 sequences, 14% seen once. The germline gives CDR1 SGHAT, CDR2 FQNNGV. This CDR3 contains 15 residues. The V gene lost 5 bases and the J gene lost 5 bases, with 19 bases spanning the gap.

This chain links TRBV11-2 with TRBJ2-7; D gene uncertain. The sequencing input was blood. This TCR was recovered from a woman aged 40 to 50 with Graves' hyperthyroidism. The CDR3 is CASSPAPNFWDEQYF. The CDR3 nucleotides are TGTGCCAGCAGCCCCGCTCCCAATTTCTGGGACGAGCAGTACTTC.